What follows describes a single TCR beta chain. Its antigen is still unknown. Qualities for individual bases were not recorded, and no much larger clone is one base off. Other DNA sequences of this sample code for an identical CDR3. The data originate from a study of shared clonotypes between healthy human individuals (dated by TCRdb to about 2020). About the full investigation: The cohort comprised a couple of women and a few men aged 18 to 49 years. Per donor, three plates each were used for CD4 naive and CD4 memory, two for CD8 naive, and one for CD8 memory. Blood TCR repertoires of about five healthy adults were deeply sequenced to estimate repertoire size and the extent of clonotype sharing between individuals. To increase sequencing depth and limit assay-specific biases, TCR repertoire library preparation and sequencing were carried out by different laboratories using diverse techniques. Between about 0.8 and 9 billion PBMCs per donor were obtained by leukapheresis.

Using the deep immunoSEQ assay, TCR CDR3 regions were amplified from genomic DNA by multiplex PCR. Extracted genomic DNA from each cell subset was distributed evenly across all wells of several immunoSEQ 96-well plates, and each plate was treated as a replicate. For sorted subsets, 200 to 250 ng of genomic DNA, equivalent to tens of thousands of T cell genomes, went into each replicate PCR. Purified libraries were measured with a Qubit 3.0 fluorometer, size-checked on a Bioanalyzer 2100, and measured again with the KAPA Library Quantification kit. Each immunoSEQ 96-well plate was sequenced on its own single-read 150-cycle Illumina NextSeq 550 flow cell. As for how the authors treated the data: Because the immunoSEQ output held only junctional sequences and lacked quality scores, the filtering could not match the filtering applied to full-length reads. Sequences were annotated with PyIR, a Python wrapper for IgBLAST v1.9, using IMGT germline references to assign V/J genes and CDR3. Reads were removed for weak V/J assignments (E-value above 1e-6), missing CDR3, stop codons, out-of-frame junctions, or ambiguous translated residues. V3J clonotypes were defined as sequences sharing an identical inferred V gene, J gene, and CDR3 amino acid sequence. The percentage overlap between two repertoires was calculated by dividing the number of shared unique clonotypes by the size of the smaller repertoire. Repertoire richness was assessed with RTK rarefaction, the Chao1 estimator, and Recon v2.1 estimates of unobserved clonotypes. For all TCRbeta clonotypes obtained by the gDNA method from several donors, generation probabilities were computed with OLGA. The table was pulled from immuneACCESS by TCRdb, which kept in-frame rearrangements only. Such tables lose some clones; where checked, under half of the loss comes from unresolved V genes, and the rest has no known cause. Clone size and the V and J calls come from that table; the DNA yielded D and trimming. Present in this sample are about 1 million clones, about 75% of which were seen just once. The ten largest clonotypes hold about 1.4% of the sample.

Donors were healthy HIV-negative adults with no recently reported acute infections or vaccinations. Only Caucasian adults living in Nashville, Tennessee, USA were represented among the donors. Magnetic negative selection was used to enrich CD4+ T cells, after which naive cells were positively selected on CD45RA and the negative fraction became the memory subset. After blood collection by leukapheresis, PBMCs were isolated using Ficoll-Histopaque density gradient centrifugation and then cryopreserved in the vapor phase of liquid nitrogen. Purity and quantity of every magnetically sorted T cell population were checked by analytical flow cytometry. From each sorted fraction, genomic DNA was isolated and quantified by UV absorbance on a Nanodrop 2000c. The paper as a whole reports these results and caveats: Estimated clonotype richness was generally larger for naive than for memory subsets. Sharing across a handful of donors was observed for approximately 4.6% of naive CD4, 3% to 3.5% of naive CD8, roughly 2.3% of memory CD4, and around 0.4% of memory CD8 clonotypes. Even with the large sequencing depth, rarefaction of the sorted-subset datasets indicated that sequencing was incomplete. Sampling was limited to blood, and TCR repertoires in tissue likely differ from TCR repertoires in blood. Pairwise subsampling indicated that sequencing depth was expected to affect the degree of clonotype sharing among donors. Higher generation probabilities were observed for clonotypes shared by all four sorted-subset donors than for non-shared clonotypes. Because the study included only a small number of donors, the genetic and exposure-history diversity represented was limited.

Reading from cysteine to phenylalanine, the CDR3 counts 16 amino acids. Here the CDR3 DNA is all that survives: 48 bases in frame from base 1. As encoded in the germline V gene, CDR1 is SGHRS while CDR2 is YFSETQ. V is trimmed back by 4 bases and J by 1 base, and the junction contains 6 bases that no gene match accounts for. The V gene is TRBV5-1 and the J gene is TRBJ2-4; the central 9 bases match TRBD1. This clonotype originated in a man aged 18-30 years in good health. Specimen: memory CD4+ T cells sorted from blood. According to the study, the label for this sample's cell subset or site signals: CD45RA-negative fraction. The CDR3 reads CASSTGQGLAKNIQYF. At the DNA level, the sequence is TGCGCCAGCAGCACGGGACAGGGACTGGCCAAAAACATTCAGTACTTC.